This passage covers 9 T cell receptor beta chains from one sample sequenced in a study of T cells after yellow fever vaccination (dated 2019 in TCRdb). The library was built by means of 5' RACE. Sequencing used an Illumina NovaSeq 6000. TCRdb passed the public sequencing reads through fastp at Q25 and MiXCR, retaining productive beta sequences. Every distinct CDR3 protein forms one entry, paired with its most common genes and DNA. For this sample the table gives some 160,000 distinct CDR3 sequences, of which about a tenth were detected only once. Around 35% of the sample belongs to the ten largest clones. The sample's treatment or condition label, decoded: live attenuated yellow fever vaccine strain. The sample in question was CD8+ T cells sorted from PBMCs, obtained 45 days after the yellow fever booster vaccination. All receptors come from a man aged 18 to 30 who received the YFV17D yellow fever vaccine.

Only a few counts were recorded for this clonotype. The chain recombines TRBV7-2 with TRBJ2-7; TRBD2 is a possible D gene (6 bases). The CDR3 has 15 residues. Per germline, CDR1 SGHTA and CDR2 FQGNSA. With 1 base removed from V and 4 bases from J, the gap between germline ends came to 14 bases. CDR3 sequence: CASSLGRGPKYEQYV. DNA of the CDR3: TGTGCCAGCAGCTTAGGGAGGGGACCTAAATACGAGCAGTACGTC.

This clonotype appeared a few times. CDR3 DNA: TGTGCCATCAGTGACGGGACAGGGCCTGGGGCCAACGTCCTGACTTTC. Amino acids: CAISDGTGPGANVLTF. The chain employs TRBV10-3 and TRBJ2-6; 9 bases line up with TRBD1. The CDR3 totals 16 residues. CDR1 is ENHRY, CDR2 SYGVKD, per germline. With 3 bases clipped from V and 2 bases from J, the junction kept 2 bases outside the gene matches.

The chain is built from TRBV4-3 and TRBJ1-3; no firm D call. This CDR3 has 14 amino acids. Germline assignment: CDR1 LGHNA and CDR2 YSLEER. V dropped 3 bases and J dropped 2 bases, with 8 bases sitting between them. The CDR3 DNA reads as TGCGCCAGCAGCCAGGCAGCCACTGGAAACACCATATATTTT. It is translated as CASSQAATGNTIYF.

A few counts support this clonotype. This chain connects TRBV6-5 to TRBJ2-1; D is possibly TRBD2 (6 bases). The V gene lost 6 bases and the J gene lost 12 bases, with 12 bases spanning the gap. The germline CDR1 and CDR2 sequences are MNHEY and SVGAGI. The CDR3 length is 11 residues. The CDR3 is CASSRGTSQFF. CDR3 bases: TGTGCCAGCAGCCGCGGGACGTCGCAGTTCTTC.

This clonotype has just a few counts. This chain links TRBV20-1 with TRBJ2-1, with unresolved D. The CDR3 has 12 amino acids. The ends were cut back, 5 bases at V and 3 bases at J, with 8 bases in the middle. Looked up from germline, CDR1 is DFQATT and CDR2 is SNEGSKA (reference sequence). The CDR3 sequence is CSAPRYYNEQFF. Written as DNA, the CDR3 is TGCAGTGCTCCCCGTTACTACAATGAGCAGTTCTTC.

Ten or more counts support this clonotype. The rearrangement links TRBV6-1 to TRBJ2-1; TRBD2 aligns across 9 bases. After removal of 6 bases from V and 5 bases from J, the junction contained 8 bases not matched to a gene. Germline V CDR1 and CDR2: MNHNS, SASEGT. This CDR3 has 15 amino acids. In nucleotides, the CDR3 is TGTGCCAGCAGGACCCTTAGACTAGCGGACAATGAGCAGTTCTTC. Translating gives CASRTLRLADNEQFF.

There are many counts of this clonotype. The chain joins TRBV7-2 to TRBJ1-4, with a weak D call TRBD1 (5 bases). CDR1 and CDR2 from the germline V gene are SGHTA and FQGNSA. V lost 8 bases, J lost 0 bases, and 7 bases lay in between. The CDR3 is 13 residues long. The CDR3, as DNA: TGTGCCAGCCAGACAGCAACTAATGAAAAACTGTTTTTT. Residues: CASQTATNEKLFF.

This clonotype was observed a handful of times. This chain connects TRBV12-3 or TRBV12-4 to TRBJ2-7; a weak D match, TRBD1 (6 bases). CDR3 length: 12 amino acids. V gave up 0 bases and J gave up 7 bases, with 7 bases separating them. CDR3 region: CASSLAGTEQYF. The CDR3 bases are TGTGCCAGCAGTTTAGCCGGGACAGAGCAGTACTTC.

The V and J genes are TRBV7-6 and TRBJ2-2, with 8 bases aligning to TRBD2. The CDR3 loop spans 17 amino acids. The V gene's germline CDR1 is SGHVS and CDR2 FNYEAQ. After removal of 5 bases from V and 4 bases from J, the junction contained 12 bases not matched to a gene. The CDR3 DNA is TGTGCCAGCAGCCCCACCCTGCTCGGGGGGGCCACCGGGGAGCTGTTTTTT. It codes for CASSPTLLGGATGELFF. Complete variable domain (other parts from reference TRBV7-6 and TRBJ2-2): GAGVSQSPRYKVTKRGQDVALRCDPISGHVSLYWYRQALGQGPEFLTYFNYEAQQDKSGLPNDRFSAERPEGSISTLTIQRTEQRDSAMYRCASSPTLLGGATGELFFGEGSRLTVL.